This entry describes one T cell receptor beta chain. Its antigen remains unknown. CDR1 MGHRA and CDR2 YSYEKL come from the germline V gene. The CDR3 totals 14 residues. This specimen belongs to a study of monozygotic twins with inflammatory bowel disease. Study conclusions and caveats: Researchers were unable to tell different T cell subtypes apart.

The template switching step added UMIs that contained a 6-nucleotide sample barcode. TCRdb re-called the 5' RACE reads; one entry per CDR3 protein, DNA not given. The sample totals 200,000 to 250,000 distinct CDR3 sequences. Input material: blood. This chain connects TRBV4-1 to TRBJ1-4; there is no DNA to check the TCRdb D call of TRBD1. This clonotype originated in a human donor with ulcerative colitis or Crohn's disease, or a healthy co-twin of an affected twin (not recorded which). CDR3: CASSQTSGGEKLFF.